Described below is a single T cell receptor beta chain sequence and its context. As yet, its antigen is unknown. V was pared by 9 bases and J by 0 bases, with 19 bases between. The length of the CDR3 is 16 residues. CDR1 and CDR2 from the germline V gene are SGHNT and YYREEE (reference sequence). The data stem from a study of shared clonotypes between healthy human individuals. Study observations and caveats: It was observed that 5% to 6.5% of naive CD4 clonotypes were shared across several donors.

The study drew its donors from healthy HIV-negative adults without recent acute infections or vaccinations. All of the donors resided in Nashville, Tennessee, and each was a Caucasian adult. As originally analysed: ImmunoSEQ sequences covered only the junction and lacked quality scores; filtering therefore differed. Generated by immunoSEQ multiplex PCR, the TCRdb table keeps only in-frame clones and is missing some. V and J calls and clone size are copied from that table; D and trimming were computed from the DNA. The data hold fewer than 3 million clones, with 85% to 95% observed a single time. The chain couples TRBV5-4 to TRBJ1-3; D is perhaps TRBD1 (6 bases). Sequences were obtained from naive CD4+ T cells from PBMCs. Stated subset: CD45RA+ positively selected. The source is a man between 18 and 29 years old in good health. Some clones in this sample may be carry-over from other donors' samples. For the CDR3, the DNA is TGTGCCACCACCGAGGGGACATTAAGCTCTGGAAACACCATATATTTT. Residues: CATTEGTLSSGNTIYF.